This T cell receptor (beta chain) was captured in a study of somatic mutations in cytotoxic T cells in rheumatoid arthritis. The overall study: A roughly 32 ml EDTA sample of patient blood was drawn right after diagnosis, before any treatment. Flow sorting of some V beta antibody-stained T cells reached nearly 100% purity, with V beta1+ cells also TCRB-sequenced.

Original data processing: Patient CD8+ clones bigger than 1% seldom lined up with published virus-specific TCRB sequences. TCRdb's copy holds only in-frame clones and misses some; the assay was immunoSEQ multiplex PCR. V and J calls and clone size are copied from that table; D and trimming were computed from the DNA. Of around 7,400 clones listed, about nine tenths are singletons. By positive magnetic bead selection, CD4+ and CD8+ cells were isolated, and their purity was checked by flow cytometry. V lost 6 bases, J lost 1 base, and 3 bases stayed unmatched. The CDR3 is 15 residues long. The germline V gene has CDR1 MNHEY and CDR2 SVGAGI.

The chain recombines TRBV6-5 with TRBJ1-1; 12 bases are a match to TRBD1. The specimen was CD8+ T cells sorted from blood. The clonotype originates from a man aged 35 to 55 with rheumatoid arthritis. Here the CDR3 DNA reads TGTGCCAGCAGCGGGACAGGGGGCGCGAACACTGAAGCTTTCTTT. Its translation is CASSGTGGANTEAFF.